This TCR beta chain emerged from a study of shared clonotypes between healthy human individuals. V was trimmed by 8 bases and J by 2 bases, leaving 20 bases between them. This CDR3 contains 16 residues. From germline, CDR1 is MNHEY and CDR2 SMNVEV (reference sequence). Deep-level running was used for the assay. Method: immunoSEQ multiplex PCR; TCRdb's copy keeps in-frame clones and lacks some. This sample carries about 2.4 million clones, 80% to 95% of them seen once, and the ten largest clones take roughly 0.39%. Sequencing input: naive CD4+ T cells from PBMCs. Subset specified: CD45RA+ positively selected. The chain has TRBV27 and TRBJ2-3; TRBD1 might be the D (6 bases). The sequence came from a man between 18 and 35 years old in good health. Some clones in this sample may be carry-over from other donors' samples. The CDR3 bases are TGTGCCAGCGGGAAAAAACAACAGGGTTACACAGATACGCAGTATTTT. Translation gives CASGKKQQGYTDTQYF.